The next 15 T cell receptor beta chains were all read from a single sample in a study of cytomegalovirus exposure and HLA in healthy donors. The PCR contained 60 Vbeta and 13 Jbeta primers. Assay used: immunoSEQ multiplex PCR; TCRdb lists only in-frame clones, some missing. The sample shows approximately 170,000 clones, roughly 77% of them seen only once. Sequencing used PBMCs. The receptors were sampled from a man aged 30 to 45 in good health and CMV-seropositive.

This clone was recorded a few times. The chain recombines TRBV4-3 with TRBJ2-1; D is perhaps TRBD2 (6 bases). V dropped 0 bases and J dropped 2 bases, with 11 bases sitting between them. This CDR3 has 16 amino acids. CDR1 LGHNA and CDR2 YSLEER come from the germline V gene. The CDR3 protein is CASSQEPSGPYNEQFF. The CDR3 DNA reads as TGCGCCAGCAGCCAAGAACCCAGCGGGCCCTACAATGAGCAGTTCTTC.

V usage is TRBV2 and J usage is TRBJ1-1; maybe TRBD1 (5 bases). There are 13 residues in the CDR3. Germline CDR1 reads SNHLY; CDR2 reads FYNNEI. Trimming shortened V by 4 bases and J by 3 bases, and 9 bases separated the two germline ends. CDR3 coding DNA: TGTGCCAGCAGTGGCTCAGGGTACACTGAAGCTTTCTTT. It encodes CASSGSGYTEAFF.

V and J are TRBV19 and TRBJ2-6; D gene unclear. This CDR3 contains 15 residues. Looked up from germline, CDR1 is LNHDA and CDR2 is SQIVND (reference sequence). Between the trimmed V and J ends, which lost 6 bases and 0 bases, there was a span of 9 bases. The CDR3 loop reads CASSPFPSGANVLTF. The CDR3 region has the DNA TGTGCCAGTAGCCCGTTCCCCTCTGGGGCCAACGTCCTGACTTTC.

The genes are TRBV2 and TRBJ2-4; 7 nucleotides match TRBD1. The CDR3 covers 16 residues. Per the germline V gene, CDR1 is SNHLY and CDR2 is FYNNEI. Trimming at V came to 2 bases and at J to 0 bases, leaving 4 bases not matched to a gene. The CDR3 here is CASSESNRGAKNIQYF. CDR3 sequence (DNA): TGTGCCAGCAGTGAATCGAACAGGGGAGCCAAAAACATTCAGTACTTC.

The V and J genes are TRBV7-9 and TRBJ1-1; weak D call: TRBD1 (5 bases). CDR1 and CDR2 from the germline V gene are SEHNR and FQNEAQ (reference sequence). This CDR3 is 15 amino acids long. The germline V and J ends were trimmed by 1 base and 1 base, with 10 bases remaining between them. This chain's CDR3 is CASSLVRGANTEAFF. The CDR3 nucleotides are TGTGCCAGCAGCTTAGTTAGGGGTGCGAACACTGAAGCTTTCTTT.

This chain uses TRBV19 with TRBJ2-7, with D hard to call. Germline V CDR1 and CDR2: LNHDA, SQIVND (reference sequence). Trimming cost V 5 bases and J 5 bases, with 13 bases left between them. The CDR3 has 13 residues. CDR3 region: CASSARAPDEQYF. Written as DNA, the CDR3 is TGTGCCAGTAGTGCCCGAGCCCCGGACGAGCAGTACTTC.

This clone was seen only a few times. The V gene is TRBV11-2, the J gene TRBJ1-2; weak D call: TRBD1 (5 bases). Germline CDR1 SGHAT, CDR2 FQNNGV. The CDR3 has 15 residues. Trimming stripped 2 bases from V and 4 bases from J, with 14 bases between. CDR3 bases: TGTGCCAGCAGCTTAATCCAGGCAGGGCGCTATGGCTACACCTTC. It is translated as CASSLIQAGRYGYTF.

This chain connects TRBV25-1 to TRBJ1-4; 8 nucleotides align to TRBD1. V was clipped by 4 bases and J by 8 bases; unmatched bases: 9. Germline V gene sequence: CDR1 MGHDK, CDR2 SYGVNS. The CDR3 covers 15 residues. Here the CDR3 reads CASSGRTGPREKLFF. The DNA for the CDR3 is TGTGCCAGCAGTGGGAGGACAGGGCCTAGAGAAAAACTGTTTTTT.

The J gene is TRBJ2-2, the V gene TRBV11-3, with TRBD2 identical over 8 bases. Trimming removed 1 base from V and 3 bases from J; junction bases left unmatched: 7. In germline, CDR1 is SGHNT, CDR2 YENEEA. The CDR3 loop spans 17 amino acids. The DNA for the CDR3 is TGTGCCAGCAGCTTAGCGACTAGCGCCTTTGACACCGGGGAGCTGTTTTTT. Its translation is CASSLATSAFDTGELFF.

V is TRBV5-4 and J is TRBJ2-5, with TRBD1 matching over 9 bases. Germline-derived CDR1 and CDR2 are SGHNT and YYREEE (reference sequence). Trimming took 4 bases from V and 2 from J; bases not matched to a gene: 6. The CDR3 has 15 residues. The CDR3 sequence: CASSPDRGRQETQYF. The CDR3 DNA reads TGTGCCAGCAGCCCCGACAGGGGGAGACAAGAGACCCAGTACTTC.

The chain carries TRBV28 and TRBJ2-1; 11 nucleotides agree with TRBD2. V was clipped by 6 bases and J by 12 bases; unmatched bases: 10. Germline values: CDR1 MDHEN, CDR2 SYDVKM. CDR3 size: 14 residues. In nucleotides, the CDR3 is TGTGCCAGCAGCCTAAAAGGGACTAGCGGACTGCAGTTCTTC. Translation gives CASSLKGTSGLQFF.

The chain employs TRBV7-2 and TRBJ1-2; D is unclear. V was trimmed by 5 bases and J by 7 bases, leaving 14 bases between them. Germline CDR1 is SGHTA and CDR2 is FQGNSA. The CDR3 extends over 13 amino acids. In DNA form, the CDR3 reads TGTGCCAGCAGCCTTTTGGGCCCAGCTGGCTACACCTTC. Residues: CASSLLGPAGYTF. The whole variable domain, remainder taken from reference TRBV7-2 and TRBJ1-2, is GAGVSQSPSNKVTEKGKDVELRCDPISGHTALYWYRQSLGQGLEFLIYFQGNSAPDKSGLPSDRFSAERTGGSVSTLTIQRTQQEDSAVYLCASSLLGPAGYTFGSGTRLTVV.

This clone was counted a single time. In nucleotides, the CDR3 is TGCGCCAGCAGCTCCGGGGTAGCGGGGGGCCGGCAAGAGACCCAGTACTTC. This gives the protein CASSSGVAGGRQETQYF. The V gene is TRBV5-1, the J gene TRBJ2-5; TRBD2 matches at 10 bases. Germline loops: CDR1 SGHRS, CDR2 YFSETQ. The CDR3 sequence is 17 residues long. V lost 3 bases, J lost 2 bases, and 10 bases stayed unmatched.

Worth noting for this clone: The junction does not match germline at one end; this may be a read error. The rearrangement joins TRBV7-9 to TRBJ2-7; no firm D call. Germline CDR1 is SEHNR and CDR2 is FQNEAQ (reference sequence). CDR3 length equals 15 residues. CDR3 region: CSSSTKGQSAYEQYF. The CDR3 DNA is TGTTCCAGCAGCACTAAAGGCCAATCGGCCTACGAGCAGTACTTC.

The genes are TRBV5-1 and TRBJ1-3; D is possibly TRBD1 (5 bases). The germline V and J ends were trimmed by 4 bases and 0 bases, with 8 bases remaining between them. Germline-derived CDR1 and CDR2 are SGHRS and YFSETQ. The CDR3 has 14 residues. For the CDR3, the DNA is TGCGCCAGCAGCATAGACAGCTCTGGAAACACCATATATTTT. Residues: CASSIDSSGNTIYF.